This T cell receptor (beta chain) originates from a study of shared clonotypes between healthy human individuals. Whole-study results and caveats: Larger richness was generally estimated for naive than memory subsets. Among several donors, about 5% of naive CD4 clonotypes were found in common. It was anticipated that sequencing depth would influence how many clonotypes donors shared. Represented diversity (both genetic and exposure-history) was limited by the small number of donors.

CD45RO-negative cells were positively selected for CCR7, leaving out terminally differentiated effector memory CD45RA+ cells. As regards this clone: The target antigen is unknown. Other DNA sequences within the sample encode an identical CDR3.

Sequencing used immunoSEQ multiplex PCR; TCRdb keeps in-frame clones, though not all of them. The sample carries 560,000 or so clones, approximately 96% recorded once. The germline V gene has CDR1 SGHNT and CDR2 YYREEE (reference sequence). V dropped 0 bases and J dropped 7 bases, with 8 bases sitting between them. The CDR3 is 13 residues long. The rearrangement links TRBV5-4 to TRBJ2-1; no clear D. Specimen: naive CD8+ T cells sorted from blood. The TCR was taken from a woman in her thirties in good health. The CDR3 region has the DNA TGTGCCAGCAGCTTGGGCGGCTCGAATGAGCAGTTCTTC. Translating it yields CASSLGGSNEQFF.